A single sample gave rise to the 27 T cell receptor beta chains below, sequenced in a study of blood T cell repertoires in COVID-19. Here immunoSEQ multiplex PCR was the method, and the copy in TCRdb shows in-frame clones only, minus some. The data hold just over 300,000 clones, with approximately 90% observed a single time. The sequencing sample was made of PBMCs or T cells enriched from blood (not recorded which). The receptors stem from a woman between 18 and 29 years old who had recovered from COVID-19.

The chain links TRBV4-1 to TRBJ1-1; TRBD1 matches at 8 bases. The CDR3 has 16 amino acids. V was pared by 4 bases and J by 1 base, with 8 bases of the junction left unmatched. Germline-derived CDR1 and CDR2 are MGHRA and YSYEKL. CDR3 residues: CASSRILDRANTEAFF. The CDR3 DNA reads as TGCGCCAGCAGCCGAATATTGGACAGGGCGAACACTGAAGCTTTCTTT.

This clone was observed a single time. The rearrangement joins TRBV7-7 to TRBJ2-1; the match to TRBD2 covers 7 bases. The CDR3 is 15 amino acids. V lost 4 bases to trimming and J lost 3 bases; unmatched junction nucleotides: 6. Germline V gene lookup returns CDR1 SSHAT and CDR2 FNYEAQ (reference sequence). The CDR3 DNA reads TGTGCCAGCAGCTCGAGACTAGCTGGCTACAATGAGCAGTTCTTC. Translating gives CASSSRLAGYNEQFF.

This chain connects TRBV4-1 to TRBJ2-7; 12 bases fit TRBD2. Trimming removed 3 bases from V and 7 bases from J; junction bases left unmatched: 13. Germline V gene sequence: CDR1 MGHRA, CDR2 YSYEKL. This CDR3 has 17 residues. Written as DNA, the CDR3 is TGCGCCAGCAGCCACTCCCTAGCGGGAGGGCCCGTTGGAGAGCAGTACTTC. Protein product: CASSHSLAGGPVGEQYF.

The J gene is TRBJ1-5, the V gene TRBV2; D might be TRBD1 (6 bases). The CDR3 covers 15 residues. V was shortened by 4 bases and J by 8 bases, with 18 bases between the two germline ends. Germline V gene lookup returns CDR1 SNHLY and CDR2 FYNNEI. The CDR3 DNA follows: TGTGCCAGCAGTGTTGAAGGGGGGGTGTCGGAGCCCCAGCATTTT. This encodes CASSVEGGVSEPQHF.

This chain joins TRBV5-4 and TRBJ2-2; 10 bases are shared with TRBD2. This CDR3 is 18 amino acids long. Looked up from germline, CDR1 is SGHNT and CDR2 is YYREEE (reference sequence). Trimming took 4 bases from V and 5 from J; bases not matched to a gene: 14. The CDR3 nucleotides are TGTGCCAGCAGCCGAACGGGGAGCGGGAGGGCCATAACCGGGGAGCTGTTTTTT. Protein: CASSRTGSGRAITGELFF.

This rearrangement joins TRBV19 to TRBJ1-5; tentatively, D is TRBD1 (6 bases). The germline gives CDR1 LNHDA, CDR2 SQIVND (reference sequence). The CDR3 totals 14 residues. Trimming pared 10 bases from V and 6 bases from J, leaving 19 bases between. CDR3: CAMSPGGQGQPQHF. The CDR3 DNA follows: TGTGCCATGAGCCCCGGGGGGCAGGGTCAGCCCCAGCATTTT.

The CDR3 protein is CATSDQRQGSYEQYF. For the CDR3, the DNA is TGTGCCACCAGTGATCAACGACAGGGTTCCTACGAGCAGTACTTC. The gene calls are TRBV24-1 and TRBJ2-7, with 7 nucleotides matching TRBD1. The germline gives CDR1 KGHDR, CDR2 SFDVKD. CDR3 size: 15 residues. Trimming took 3 bases from V and 1 from J; bases not matched to a gene: 5.

Only one count was recorded for this clone. The V and J genes are TRBV15 and TRBJ2-7; 10 nucleotides agree with TRBD1. Germline CDR1 and CDR2: LNHNV and YYDKDF (reference sequence). The CDR3 contains 13 residues. The junction had 1 base not matched to a gene; V was cut back by 3 bases and J by 5 bases. The CDR3 loop reads CATSSGTGDEQYF. In nucleotides, the CDR3 is TGTGCCACCAGCAGCGGGACAGGGGACGAGCAGTACTTC.

This clone appeared once. This rearrangement joins TRBV25-1 to TRBJ2-1; 9 bases line up with TRBD2. Trimming cost V 3 bases and J 3 bases; bases outside gene matches: 6. Germline CDR1 MGHDK, CDR2 SYGVNS. This CDR3 has 16 residues. This CDR3 reads CASSDRAGGLYNEQFF. CDR3 DNA sequence: TGTGCCAGCAGTGACCGAGCGGGAGGACTCTACAATGAGCAGTTCTTC. Looking up the rest from reference TRBV25-1 and TRBJ2-1 gives the full variable domain: EADIYQTPRYLVIGTGKKITLECSQTMGHDKMYWYQQDPGMELHLIHYSYGVNSTEKGDLSSESTVSRIRTEHFPLTLESARPSHTSQYLCASSDRAGGLYNEQFFGPGTRLTVL.

The V gene is TRBV6-5, the J gene TRBJ2-3, with D tentatively TRBD2 (6 bases). The CDR3 sequence is 16 residues long. Trimming cost V 4 bases and J 7 bases, with 21 bases left between them. Germline values: CDR1 MNHEY, CDR2 SVGAGI. CDR3 sequence reads: CASSFTSGVPQNTQYF. The CDR3 nucleotides read TGTGCCAGCAGTTTCACATCGGGGGTACCACAGAATACGCAGTATTTT.

V and J are TRBV7-3 and TRBJ2-3, with D possibly TRBD2 on 6 matching bases. From germline, CDR1 is SGHTA and CDR2 FQGTGA. Trimming stripped 4 bases from V and 0 bases from J, with 11 bases between. The CDR3 is 15 amino acids. CDR3 loop: CASSSWGESTDTQYF. The DNA of the CDR3 is TGTGCCAGCAGCTCCTGGGGGGAGAGCACAGATACGCAGTATTTT.

The V and J genes are TRBV16 and TRBJ2-1; TRBD2 matches 14 bases. Per germline, CDR1 KGHSY and CDR2 FQNENV. This CDR3 is 19 amino acids long. V gave up 2 bases and J gave up 1 base; unmatched junction bases: 7. The CDR3 DNA sequence: TGTGCCAGCAGCCAAGGGGGACTAGCGGGAGCGGAATCCTACAATGAGCAGTTCTTC. It translates to CASSQGGLAGAESYNEQFF.

This sequence joins TRBV5-6 and TRBJ2-3; TRBD1 agrees at 9 bases. Looked up from germline, CDR1 is SGHDT and CDR2 is YYEEEE. V lost 3 bases to trimming and J lost 3 bases; unmatched junction nucleotides: 8. The CDR3 contains 16 residues. The CDR3 loop is CASSSDRGRGTDTQYF. CDR3 coding DNA: TGTGCCAGCAGCTCGGACAGGGGAAGAGGGACAGATACGCAGTATTTT. Together with reference TRBV5-6 and TRBJ2-3, the CDR3 gives the full variable domain: DAGVTQSPTHLIKTRGQQVTLRCSPKSGHDTVSWYQQALGQGPQFIFQYYEEEERQRGNFPDRFSGHQFPNYSSELNVNALLLGDSALYLCASSSDRGRGTDTQYFGPGTRLTVL.

This clone was found once. The V gene is TRBV5-1, the J gene TRBJ1-1, with D perhaps matching TRBD1 (5 bases). CDR3 length equals 14 residues. CDR1 SGHRS and CDR2 YFSETQ come from the germline V gene. V lost 4 bases and J lost 3, with 13 bases in between. The CDR3 loop is CASSPEGRYTEAFF. CDR3 bases: TGCGCCAGCAGCCCGGAGGGACGGTACACTGAAGCTTTCTTT.

The genes are TRBV4-1 and TRBJ1-1; the D is unclear. This CDR3 has 13 amino acids. The germline V gene has CDR1 MGHRA and CDR2 YSYEKL. V dropped 4 bases and J dropped 6 bases, with 12 bases sitting between them. Here the CDR3 reads CASSPHTDSEAFF. The CDR3 DNA follows: TGCGCCAGCAGCCCGCACACCGACTCTGAAGCTTTCTTT.

Only one count was recorded for this clone. The chain combines TRBV3-1 (or the pseudogene TRBV3-2) with TRBJ2-7, with 10 positions matching TRBD2. Unmatched junction bases numbered 4, after V lost 5 bases and J lost 0 bases. The CDR3 spans 15 residues. The germline V gene encodes CDR1 LGHDT and CDR2 YNNKEL (reference sequence). CDR3 protein: CASSTRLAGSYEQYF. As DNA, the CDR3 is TGTGCCAGCAGCACCAGACTAGCGGGCTCCTACGAGCAGTACTTC.

This clone has just one count. The chain combines TRBV6-4 with TRBJ2-7; 8 positions agree with TRBD2. Germline V gene data show CDR1 as MRHNA and CDR2 as SNTAGT. Unmatched junction bases numbered 7, after V lost 4 bases and J lost 2 bases. The CDR3 has 15 residues. DNA for the CDR3: TGTGCCAGCAGTGTTTTGGCGGGAGGACCCTACGAGCAGTACTTC. It yields the protein CASSVLAGGPYEQYF.

This clone was seen a single time. The gene calls are TRBV7-2 and TRBJ2-2; D unclear. Germline-derived CDR1 and CDR2 are SGHTA and FQGNSA. CDR3 length equals 16 residues. The V end lost 2 bases, the J end lost 1 base, and 11 bases lay between the germline ends. CDR3 nucleotide sequence: TGTGCCAGCAGCTTAATGCGGCTCAAGAACACCGGGGAGCTGTTTTTT. This codes for CASSLMRLKNTGELFF.

The gene calls are TRBV4-3 and TRBJ1-2, with TRBD1 matching 7 bases. Germline CDR1 is LGHNA and CDR2 is YSLEER. The CDR3 is 13 amino acids. V lost 4 bases and J lost 7; bases outside the gene matches: 6. CDR3 protein: CASSPEQGIGYTF. The CDR3 DNA sequence: TGCGCCAGCAGCCCGGAACAGGGGATTGGCTACACCTTC.

This rearrangement joins TRBV30 to TRBJ1-2; 8 nucleotides match TRBD1. Per the germline V gene, CDR1 is GTSNPN and CDR2 is SVGIG (reference sequence). The CDR3 extends over 17 amino acids. V was clipped by 0 bases and J by 3 bases; unmatched bases: 12. The CDR3 nucleotides read TGTGCCTGGAGTGTATTATGGCAGGGGGCCTTGGACTATGGCTACACCTTC. The encoded protein is CAWSVLWQGALDYGYTF.

Details on this clone: This sample includes further DNA sequences coding for the same CDR3. J is TRBJ1-1 and V is TRBV5-1; tentatively, D is TRBD1 (6 bases). The length of the CDR3 is 14 residues. Deletions cut 0 bases from V and 4 bases from J, with 10 bases between. Per the germline V gene, CDR1 is SGHRS and CDR2 is YFSETQ. CDR3 loop: CASSLDREGTEAFF. The CDR3 bases are TGCGCCAGCAGCTTGGACAGGGAAGGCACTGAAGCTTTCTTT. The full variable domain, completed using reference TRBV5-1 and TRBJ1-1, is KAGVTQTPRYLIKTRGQQVTLSCSPISGHRSVSWYQQTPGQGLQFLFEYFSETQRNKGNFPGRFSGRQFSNSRSEMNVSTLELGDSALYLCASSLDREGTEAFFGQGTRLTVV.

This clone was found once. In DNA form, the CDR3 reads TGTGCCAGCAGCCCGGCGGGGATTCTTAGGGACACCATATATTTT. Its protein is CASSPAGILRDTIYF. The genes are TRBV7-2 and TRBJ1-3; D call uncertain. This CDR3 spans 15 amino acids. V was clipped by 5 bases and J by 8 bases, with 19 bases between them. CDR1 and CDR2 (germline): SGHTA, FQGNSA.

The CDR3 reads CASSFLTGTYEQYF. CDR3 coding DNA: TGTGCCAGCAGCTTTTTGACAGGGACCTACGAGCAGTACTTC. V gene TRBV11-1 combines with J gene TRBJ2-7, with 7 bases aligning to TRBD1. The CDR3 contains 14 residues. In germline, CDR1 is SGHAT, CDR2 FQDESV (reference sequence). The junction had 4 bases not matched to a gene; V was cut back by 3 bases and J by 2 bases. Filled out from reference TRBV11-1 and TRBJ2-7, the complete variable domain reads EAEVAQSPRYKITEKSQAVAFWCDPISGHATLYWYRQILGQGPELLVQFQDESVVDDSQLPKDRFSAERLKGVDSTLKIQPAELGDSAMYLCASSFLTGTYEQYFGPGTRLTVT.

The chain is built from TRBV7-2 and TRBJ1-3, with TRBD1 matching over 9 bases. The CDR3 is 17 residues long. Trimming took 4 bases from V and 4 from J; bases not matched to a gene: 11. CDR1 is SGHTA and CDR2 is FQGNSA in the germline V gene. As DNA, the CDR3 is TGTGCCAGCAGCTCGCTACCGACAGGGGGGTCCGGAAACACCATATATTTT. It codes for CASSSLPTGGSGNTIYF.

The V gene is TRBV10-3, the J gene TRBJ2-3, with 10 bases matching TRBD2. In germline, CDR1 is ENHRY, CDR2 SYGVKD. The CDR3 extends over 18 amino acids. V dropped 7 bases and J dropped 1; count of bases not matched to a gene: 14. The CDR3 nucleotides read TGTGCCATCAAAGGCCGGACAGTAGGGACTAGCGGCACAGATACGCAGTATTTT. Encoded protein: CAIKGRTVGTSGTDTQYF.

The CDR3 DNA sequence: TGTGCCAGCAGCGCCTCCCCCTCTGGAAACACCATATATTTT. Translated, it gives CASSASPSGNTIYF. The rearrangement links TRBV9 to TRBJ1-3; unclear D gene. The CDR3 extends over 14 amino acids. The germline CDR1 and CDR2 sequences are SGDLS and YYNGEE. V gave up 3 bases and J gave up 0 bases, with 7 bases separating them.

The chain carries TRBV21-1 and TRBJ2-7; the D call in the table, TRBD2, was not verified against the DNA. TRBV21-1 is flagged as a pseudogene. The CDR3 is made up of 19 amino acids. CDR3 sequence reads: CASSKVRKHKRGRVYEQYF. The CDR3, as DNA: TGTGCCAGCAGCAAAGTAAGGAAGCATAAGCGGGGGAGAGTATACGAGCAGTACTTC.